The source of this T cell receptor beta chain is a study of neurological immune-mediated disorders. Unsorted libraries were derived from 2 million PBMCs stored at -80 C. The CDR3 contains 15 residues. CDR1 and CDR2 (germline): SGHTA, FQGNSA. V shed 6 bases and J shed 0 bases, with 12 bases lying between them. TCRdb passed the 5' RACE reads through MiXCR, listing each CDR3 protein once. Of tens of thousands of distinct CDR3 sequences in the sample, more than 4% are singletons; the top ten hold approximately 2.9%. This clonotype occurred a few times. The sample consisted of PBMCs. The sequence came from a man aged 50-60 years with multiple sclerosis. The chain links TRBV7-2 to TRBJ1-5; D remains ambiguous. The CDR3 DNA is TGTGCCAGCAGTCCAGCCGGGTCTAGCAATCAGCCCCAGCATTTT. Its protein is CASSPAGSSNQPQHF. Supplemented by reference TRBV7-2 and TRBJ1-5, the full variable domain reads GAGVSQSPSNKVTEKGKDVELRCDPISGHTALYWYRQSLGQGLEFLIYFQGNSAPDKSGLPSDRFSAERTGGSVSTLTIQRTQQEDSAVYLCASSPAGSSNQPQHFGDGTRLSIL.